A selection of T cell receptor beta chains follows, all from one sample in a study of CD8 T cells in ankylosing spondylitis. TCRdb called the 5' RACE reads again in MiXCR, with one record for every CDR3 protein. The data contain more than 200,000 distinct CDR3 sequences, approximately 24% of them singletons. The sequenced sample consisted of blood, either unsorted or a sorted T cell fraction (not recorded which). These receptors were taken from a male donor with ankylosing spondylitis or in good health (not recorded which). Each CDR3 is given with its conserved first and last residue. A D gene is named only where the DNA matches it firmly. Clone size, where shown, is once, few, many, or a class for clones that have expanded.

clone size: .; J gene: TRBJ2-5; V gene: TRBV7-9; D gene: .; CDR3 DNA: TGTGCCAGCAGCTTCGGGACCTCGGAAGAGACCCAGTACTTC; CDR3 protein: CASSFGTSEETQYF
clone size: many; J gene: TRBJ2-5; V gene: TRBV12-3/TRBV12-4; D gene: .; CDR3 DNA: TGTGCCAGCAGTTCCGGACAGCTCCAAGAGACCCAGTACTTC; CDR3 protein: CASSSGQLQETQYF
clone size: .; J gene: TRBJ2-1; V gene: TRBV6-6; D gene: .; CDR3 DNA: TGTGCCAGCAGTACGGACGCCTACAATGAGCAGTTCTTC; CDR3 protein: CASSTDAYNEQFF
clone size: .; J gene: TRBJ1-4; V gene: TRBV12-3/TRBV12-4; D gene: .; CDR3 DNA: TGTGCCAGCAGACGATCTAACGGTGGTGAAAAACTGTTTTTT; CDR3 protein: CASRRSNGGEKLFF
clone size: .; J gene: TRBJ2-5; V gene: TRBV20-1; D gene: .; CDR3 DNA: TGCAGTGCAGTACCCCTAGGGGGGGGGACACAAGAGACCCAGTACTTC; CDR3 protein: CSAVPLGGGTQETQYF
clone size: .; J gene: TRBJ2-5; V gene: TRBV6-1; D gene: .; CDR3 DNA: TGTGCCAGCACCAGGACAGCCAACCCCCAAGAGACCCAGTACTTC; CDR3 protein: CASTRTANPQETQYF
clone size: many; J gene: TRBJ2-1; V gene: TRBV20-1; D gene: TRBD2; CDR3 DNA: TGCAGTGCGCGGACGGGGAGGGAATACAATGAGCAGTTCTTC; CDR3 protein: CSARTGREYNEQFF
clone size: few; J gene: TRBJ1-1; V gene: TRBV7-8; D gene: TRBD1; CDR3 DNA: TGTGCCAGCAGCTTCGGGACAGGGGGACGGACTGAAGCTTTCTTT; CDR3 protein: CASSFGTGGRTEAFF
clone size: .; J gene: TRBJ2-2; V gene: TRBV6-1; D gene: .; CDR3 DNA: TGTGCCAGCAGTGAATGGGGCAGCCTCACCGGGGAGCTGTTTTTT; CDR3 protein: CASSEWGSLTGELFF
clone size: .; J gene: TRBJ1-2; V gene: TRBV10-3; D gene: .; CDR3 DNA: TGTGCCATCAGGGACAGCAAGGAACAACTCTATGGCTACACCTTC; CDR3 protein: CAIRDSKEQLYGYTF
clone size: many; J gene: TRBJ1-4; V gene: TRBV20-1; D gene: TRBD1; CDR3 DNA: TGCAGTGCTAGCTCCGGGAGGACAGGGAACGAAAAACTGTTTTTT; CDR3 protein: CSASSGRTGNEKLFF
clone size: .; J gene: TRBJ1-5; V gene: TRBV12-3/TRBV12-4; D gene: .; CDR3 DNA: TGTGCCAGCAGTTTTCCAGGGGGCAATCAGCCCCAGCATTTT; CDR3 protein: CASSFPGGNQPQHF
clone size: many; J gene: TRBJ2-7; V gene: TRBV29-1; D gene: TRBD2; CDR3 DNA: TGCAGCGTTGAAGACGGGGTAGCGGGAGCCTACGAGCAGTACTTC; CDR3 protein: CSVEDGVAGAYEQYF
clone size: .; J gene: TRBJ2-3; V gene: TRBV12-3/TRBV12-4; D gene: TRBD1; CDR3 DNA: TGTGCCAGCAGTTTGGACAGGGTAGGAGATACGCAGTATTTT; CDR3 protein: CASSLDRVGDTQYF
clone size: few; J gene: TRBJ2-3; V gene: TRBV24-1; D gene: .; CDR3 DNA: TGTGCCACCAGTGACCAGGGTGCGGATACGCAGTATTTT; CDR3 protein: CATSDQGADTQYF
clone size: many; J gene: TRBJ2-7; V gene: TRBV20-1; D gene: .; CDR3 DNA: TGCAGTGCCGCCGGGACCTTGAGCTCCTACGAGCAGTACTTC; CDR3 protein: CSAAGTLSSYEQYF
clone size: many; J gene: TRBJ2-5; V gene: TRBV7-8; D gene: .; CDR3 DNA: TGTGCCAGCACCCCCTACGGGGCAGGAAGCAAAGAGACCCAGTACTTC; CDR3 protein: CASTPYGAGSKETQYF
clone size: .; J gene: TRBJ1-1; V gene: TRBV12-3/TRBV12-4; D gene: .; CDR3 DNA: TGTGCCAGCAGTTTTCGTCGGAACACTGAAGCTTTCTTT; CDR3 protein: CASSFRRNTEAFF
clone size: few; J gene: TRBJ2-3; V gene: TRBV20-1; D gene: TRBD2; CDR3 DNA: TGCAGTGCTAGAGATTTGACTAGCGGGGGCACAGATACGCAGTATTTT; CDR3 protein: CSARDLTSGGTDTQYF
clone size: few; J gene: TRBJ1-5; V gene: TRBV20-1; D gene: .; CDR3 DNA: TGCAGTGCTAGAGTAACAGGGACCGATCAGCCCCAGCATTTT; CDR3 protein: CSARVTGTDQPQHF
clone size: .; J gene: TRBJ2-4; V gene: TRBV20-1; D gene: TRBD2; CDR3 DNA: TGCAGTGCACCACTAGCGGGGGGAACAAAAAACATTCAGTACTTC; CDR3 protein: CSAPLAGGTKNIQYF
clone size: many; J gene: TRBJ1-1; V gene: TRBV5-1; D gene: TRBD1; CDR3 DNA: TGCGCCAGCAGCCGGGACAGGGAGAGGAGCACTGAAGCTTTCTTT; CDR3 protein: CASSRDRERSTEAFF
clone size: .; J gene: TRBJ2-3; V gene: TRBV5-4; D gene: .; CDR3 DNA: TGTGCCAGCAGCTTGGTGGTGGGTAGCACAGATACGCAGTATTTT; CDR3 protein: CASSLVVGSTDTQYF
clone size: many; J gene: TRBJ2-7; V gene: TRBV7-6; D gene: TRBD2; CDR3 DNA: TGTGCCAGCAGCTCAACTAGCGGGGGGACCTACGAGCAGTACTTC; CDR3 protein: CASSSTSGGTYEQYF
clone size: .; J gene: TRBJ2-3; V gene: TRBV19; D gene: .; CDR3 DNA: TGTGCCAGTAGTATATTGCCCGCGGGCACAGATACGCAGTATTTT; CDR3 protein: CASSILPAGTDTQYF